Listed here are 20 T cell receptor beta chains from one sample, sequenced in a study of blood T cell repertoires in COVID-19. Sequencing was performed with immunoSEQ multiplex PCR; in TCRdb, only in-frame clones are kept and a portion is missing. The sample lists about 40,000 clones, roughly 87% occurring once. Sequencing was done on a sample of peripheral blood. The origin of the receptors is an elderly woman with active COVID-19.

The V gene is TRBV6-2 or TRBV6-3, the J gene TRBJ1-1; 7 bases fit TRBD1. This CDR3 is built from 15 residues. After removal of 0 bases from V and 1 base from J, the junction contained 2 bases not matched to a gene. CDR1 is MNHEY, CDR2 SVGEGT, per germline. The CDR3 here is CASSYSHRGNTEAFF. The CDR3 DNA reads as TGTGCCAGCAGTTACTCTCACAGGGGGAACACTGAAGCTTTCTTT.

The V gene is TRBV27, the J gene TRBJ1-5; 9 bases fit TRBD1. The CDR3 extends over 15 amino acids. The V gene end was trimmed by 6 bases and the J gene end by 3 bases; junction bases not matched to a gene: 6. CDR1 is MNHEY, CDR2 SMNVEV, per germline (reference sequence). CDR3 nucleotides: TGTGCCAGCAGCACCGGGACAGGGCTCAATCAGCCCCAGCATTTT. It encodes CASSTGTGLNQPQHF.

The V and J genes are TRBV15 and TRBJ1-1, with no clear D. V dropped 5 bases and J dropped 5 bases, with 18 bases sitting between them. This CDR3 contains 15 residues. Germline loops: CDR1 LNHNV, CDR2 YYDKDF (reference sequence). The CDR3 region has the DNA TGTGCCACCAGCCCGGACCGGGGAGGGAGAACTGAAGCTTTCTTT. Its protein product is CATSPDRGGRTEAFF.

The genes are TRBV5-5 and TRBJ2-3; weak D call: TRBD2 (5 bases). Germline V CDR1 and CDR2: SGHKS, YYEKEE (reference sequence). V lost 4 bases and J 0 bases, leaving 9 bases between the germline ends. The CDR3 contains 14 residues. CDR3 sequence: CASSLTTSTDTQYF. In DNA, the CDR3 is TGTGCCAGCAGCCTGACTACTAGCACAGATACGCAGTATTTT.

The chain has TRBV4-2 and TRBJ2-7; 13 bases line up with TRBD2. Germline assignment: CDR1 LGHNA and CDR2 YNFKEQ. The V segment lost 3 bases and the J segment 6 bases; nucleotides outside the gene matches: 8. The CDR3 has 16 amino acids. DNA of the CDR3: TGTGCCAGCAGCCAGGGCCCTACTAGCGGGGGGGGCGAGCAGTACTTC. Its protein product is CASSQGPTSGGGEQYF.

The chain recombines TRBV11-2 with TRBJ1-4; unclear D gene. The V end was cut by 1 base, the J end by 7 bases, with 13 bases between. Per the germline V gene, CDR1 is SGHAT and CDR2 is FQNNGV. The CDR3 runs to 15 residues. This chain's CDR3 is CASSLGDRGGEKLFF. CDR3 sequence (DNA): TGTGCCAGCAGCTTAGGCGATCGGGGAGGTGAAAAACTGTTTTTT.

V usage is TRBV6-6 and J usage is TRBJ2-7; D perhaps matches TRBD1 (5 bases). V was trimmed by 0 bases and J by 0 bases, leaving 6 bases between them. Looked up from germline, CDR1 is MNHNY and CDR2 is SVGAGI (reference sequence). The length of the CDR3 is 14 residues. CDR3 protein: CASSYSDISYEQYF. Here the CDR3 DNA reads TGTGCCAGCAGTTACTCGGACATCTCCTACGAGCAGTACTTC.

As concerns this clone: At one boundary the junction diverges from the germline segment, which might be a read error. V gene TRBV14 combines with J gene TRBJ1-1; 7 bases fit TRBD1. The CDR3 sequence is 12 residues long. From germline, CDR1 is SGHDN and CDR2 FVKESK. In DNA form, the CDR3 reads TGTGCCAGCAGCCAAAAGACAGGGAAAACCACATGG. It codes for CASSQKTGKTTW.

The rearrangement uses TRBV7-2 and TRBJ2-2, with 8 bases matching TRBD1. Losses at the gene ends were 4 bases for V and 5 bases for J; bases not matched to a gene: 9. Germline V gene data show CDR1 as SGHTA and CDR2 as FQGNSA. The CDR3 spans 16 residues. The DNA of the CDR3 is TGTGCCAGCAGCTGGGGGCGACAGGGGATTACCGGGGAGCTGTTTTTT. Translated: CASSWGRQGITGELFF.

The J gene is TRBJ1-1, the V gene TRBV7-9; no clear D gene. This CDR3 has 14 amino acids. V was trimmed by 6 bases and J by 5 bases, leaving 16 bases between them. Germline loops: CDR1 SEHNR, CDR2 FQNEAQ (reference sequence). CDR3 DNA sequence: TGTGCCAGCAGGTGGGAAGCGGTCCCAACTGAAGCTTTCTTT. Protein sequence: CASRWEAVPTEAFF.

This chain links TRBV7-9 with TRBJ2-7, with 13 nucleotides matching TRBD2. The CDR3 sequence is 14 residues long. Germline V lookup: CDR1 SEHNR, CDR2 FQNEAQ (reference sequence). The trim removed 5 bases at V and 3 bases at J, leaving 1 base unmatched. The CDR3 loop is CASSRLAGGYEQYF. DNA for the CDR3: TGTGCCAGCAGCCGACTAGCGGGGGGCTACGAGCAGTACTTC.

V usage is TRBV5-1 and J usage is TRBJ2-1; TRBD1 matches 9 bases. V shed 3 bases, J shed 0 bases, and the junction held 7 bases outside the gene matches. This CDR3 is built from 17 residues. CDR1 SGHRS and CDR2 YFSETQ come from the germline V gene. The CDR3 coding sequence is TGCGCCAGCAGCTCGGGACAGGGCTCCAGCTCCTACAATGAGCAGTTCTTC. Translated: CASSSGQGSSSYNEQFF.

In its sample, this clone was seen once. The CDR3 sequence: CASSASGGIQETQYF. The DNA of the CDR3 is TGTGCCAGCAGCGCTAGCGGGGGAATTCAGGAGACCCAGTACTTC. V gene TRBV7-8 combines with J gene TRBJ2-5, with 10 bases aligning to TRBD2. The CDR3 loop spans 15 amino acids. Germline V gives CDR1 SGHVS, CDR2 FQNEAQ. The junction had 8 bases not matched to a gene; V was cut back by 5 bases and J by 5 bases.

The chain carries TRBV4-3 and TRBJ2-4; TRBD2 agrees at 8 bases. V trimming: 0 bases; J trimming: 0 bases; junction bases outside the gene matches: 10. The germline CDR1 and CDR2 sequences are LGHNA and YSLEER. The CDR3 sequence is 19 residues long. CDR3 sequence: CASSQDPLVGGVAKNIQYF. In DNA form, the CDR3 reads TGCGCCAGCAGCCAAGATCCTCTGGTCGGGGGGGTAGCCAAAAACATTCAGTACTTC.

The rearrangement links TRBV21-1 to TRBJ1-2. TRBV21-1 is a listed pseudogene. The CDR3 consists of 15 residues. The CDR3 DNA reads TGTGCCAGCAGCGTAAGGGGAGGGAGCGGCTATGGCTACACCTTC. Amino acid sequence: CASSVRGGSGYGYTF.

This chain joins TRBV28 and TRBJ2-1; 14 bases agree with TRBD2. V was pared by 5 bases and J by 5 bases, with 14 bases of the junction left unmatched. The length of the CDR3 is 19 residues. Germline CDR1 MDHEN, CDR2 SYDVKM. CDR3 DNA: TGTGCCAGCAGTCCGCCGGGTCGCGGACTAGCGGGGGGCAACAATGAGCAGTTCTTC. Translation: CASSPPGRGLAGGNNEQFF.

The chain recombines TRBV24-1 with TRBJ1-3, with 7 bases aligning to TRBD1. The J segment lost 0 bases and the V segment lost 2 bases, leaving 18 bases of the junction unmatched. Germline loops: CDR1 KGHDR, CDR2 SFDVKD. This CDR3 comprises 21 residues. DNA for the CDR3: TGTGCCACCAGTGATTGTAACAGATTTCATGGACAGGCCAACTCTGGAAACACCATATATTTT. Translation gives CATSDCNRFHGQANSGNTIYF.

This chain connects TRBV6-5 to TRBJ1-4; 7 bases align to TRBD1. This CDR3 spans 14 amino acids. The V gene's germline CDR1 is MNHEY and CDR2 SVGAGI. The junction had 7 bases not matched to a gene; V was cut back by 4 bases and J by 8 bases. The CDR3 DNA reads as TGTGCCAGCAGTTGGACAGGAGGGTCGGAAAAACTGTTTTTT. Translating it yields CASSWTGGSEKLFF.

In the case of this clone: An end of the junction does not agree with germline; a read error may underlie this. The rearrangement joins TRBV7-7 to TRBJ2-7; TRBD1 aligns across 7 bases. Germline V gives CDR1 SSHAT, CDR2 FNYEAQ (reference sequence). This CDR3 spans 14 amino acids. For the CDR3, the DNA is TGTGCTAGCAACACGGTGGAAGGGGGCGACGAGCAGTACTTC. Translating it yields CASNTVEGGDEQYF.

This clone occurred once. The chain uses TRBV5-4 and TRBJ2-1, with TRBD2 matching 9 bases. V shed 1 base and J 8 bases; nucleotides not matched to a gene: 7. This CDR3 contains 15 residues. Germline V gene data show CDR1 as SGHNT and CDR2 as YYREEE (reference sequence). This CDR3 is CASSLPAGGTDEQFF. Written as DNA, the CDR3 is TGTGCCAGCAGCTTGCCAGCGGGGGGCACAGATGAGCAGTTCTTC.